This T cell receptor beta chain came from a study of cytomegalovirus exposure and HLA in healthy donors. This CDR3 is built from 16 residues. CDR1 SGHTA and CDR2 FQGNSA come from the germline V gene. V lost 1 base and J lost 8; bases outside the gene matches: 3. The repertoire was sequenced with immunoSEQ multiplex PCR; TCRdb's copy has only in-frame clones and lacks some. The sample yields around 150,000 clones, 90% to 97% seen once. Sequenced sample: PBMCs. This TCR derives from a woman aged 18-35 years in good health and CMV-seronegative. This chain uses TRBV7-2 with TRBJ2-2; 14 bases map to TRBD2. The CDR3 DNA follows: TGTGCCAGCAGCTTAGAGGGACTAGCGGGGGAGGGGGAGCTGTTTTTT. Protein: CASSLEGLAGEGELFF.